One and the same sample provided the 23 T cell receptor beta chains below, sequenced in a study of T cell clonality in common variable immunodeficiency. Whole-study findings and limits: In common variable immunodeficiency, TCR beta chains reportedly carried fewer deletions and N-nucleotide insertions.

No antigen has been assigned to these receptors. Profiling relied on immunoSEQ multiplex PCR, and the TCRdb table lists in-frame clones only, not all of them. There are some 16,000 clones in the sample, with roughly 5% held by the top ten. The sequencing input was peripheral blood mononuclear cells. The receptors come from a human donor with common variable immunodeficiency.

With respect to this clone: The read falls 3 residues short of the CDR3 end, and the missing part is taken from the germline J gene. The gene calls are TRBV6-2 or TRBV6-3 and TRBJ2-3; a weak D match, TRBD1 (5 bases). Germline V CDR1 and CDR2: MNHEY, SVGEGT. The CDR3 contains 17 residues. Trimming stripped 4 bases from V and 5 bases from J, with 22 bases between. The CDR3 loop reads CASSFGQSQDLKDTQYF. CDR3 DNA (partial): TGTGCCAGCAGTTTCGGTCAGTCACAGGACCTAAAAGATACG.

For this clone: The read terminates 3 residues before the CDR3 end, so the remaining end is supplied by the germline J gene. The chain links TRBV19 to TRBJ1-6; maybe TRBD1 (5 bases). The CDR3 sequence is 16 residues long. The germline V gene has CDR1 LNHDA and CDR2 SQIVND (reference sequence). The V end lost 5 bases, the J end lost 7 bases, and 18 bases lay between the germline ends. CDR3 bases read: TGTGCCAGTAGTTCCCTTTGGCAGGGAAGAAATTCACCC. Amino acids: CASSSLWQGRNSP. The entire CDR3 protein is CASSSLWQGRNSPLHF.

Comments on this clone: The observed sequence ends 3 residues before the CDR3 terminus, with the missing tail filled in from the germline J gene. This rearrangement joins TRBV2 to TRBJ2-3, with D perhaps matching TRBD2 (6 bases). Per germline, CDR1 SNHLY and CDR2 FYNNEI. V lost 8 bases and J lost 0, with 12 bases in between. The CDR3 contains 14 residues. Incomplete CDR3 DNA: TGTGCCAGCCGTATCCTAGCGAGCACAGATACG. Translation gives CASRILASTDT. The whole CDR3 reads CASRILASTDTQYF.

CDR3 DNA, as far as it was read: TGTGCCAGTAGTATAGGCCCCGGGAAGGGGAATAATGAAAAA. It encodes CASSIGPGKGNNEK. The CDR3 reads in full as CASSIGPGKGNNEKLFF. This chain joins TRBV19 and TRBJ1-4; possible D gene TRBD1, 5 bases. Read sequence stops 3 residues before the CDR3 end, and the germline J gene provides the missing end. The CDR3 is made up of 17 amino acids. V lost 1 base and J 4 bases, leaving 16 bases between the germline ends. The germline gives CDR1 LNHDA, CDR2 SQIVND (reference sequence).

The CDR3: CASTIARGQNEQFF. The sequenced CDR3 bases are TGTGCCAGCACCATTGCGCGTGGGCAGAATGAG. The chain combines TRBV5-5 with TRBJ2-1; D is unresolved. Sequencing ends 3 residues short of the CDR3 end; the germline J gene provides the rest. The CDR3 spans 14 residues. The germline V and J ends were trimmed by 6 bases and 7 bases, with 17 bases remaining between them. Per germline, CDR1 SGHKS and CDR2 YYEKEE (reference sequence). The full variable domain, with the rest looked up from reference TRBV5-5 and TRBJ2-1, is DAGVTQSPTHLIKTRGQQVTLRCSPISGHKSVSWYQQVLGQGPQFIFQYYEKEERGRGNFPDRFSARQFPNYSSELNVNALLLGDSALYLCASTIARGQNEQFFGPGTRLTVL.

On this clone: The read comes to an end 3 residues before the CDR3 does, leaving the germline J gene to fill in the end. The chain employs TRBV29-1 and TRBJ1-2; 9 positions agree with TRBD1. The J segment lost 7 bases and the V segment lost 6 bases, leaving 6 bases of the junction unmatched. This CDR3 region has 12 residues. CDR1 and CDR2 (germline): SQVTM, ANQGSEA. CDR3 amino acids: CSVRGQGRGYTF. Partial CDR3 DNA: TGCAGCGTGAGGGGACAGGGACGTGGC.

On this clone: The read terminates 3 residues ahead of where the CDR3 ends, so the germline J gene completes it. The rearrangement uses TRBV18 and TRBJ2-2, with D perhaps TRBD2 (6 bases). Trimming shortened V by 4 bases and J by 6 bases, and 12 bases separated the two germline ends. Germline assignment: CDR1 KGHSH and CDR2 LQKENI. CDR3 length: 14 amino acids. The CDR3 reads CASSLGGAPGELFF. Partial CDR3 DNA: TGTGCCAGCTCACTAGGAGGGGCGCCCGGGGAG.

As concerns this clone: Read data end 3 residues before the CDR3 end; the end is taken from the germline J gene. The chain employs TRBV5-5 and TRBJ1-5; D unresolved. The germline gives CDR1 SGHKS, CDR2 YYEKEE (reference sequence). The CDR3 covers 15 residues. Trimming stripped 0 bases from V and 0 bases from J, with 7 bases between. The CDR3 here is CASSLDSHSNQPQHF. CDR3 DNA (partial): TGTGCCAGCAGCTTGGACAGTCATAGCAATCAGCCC. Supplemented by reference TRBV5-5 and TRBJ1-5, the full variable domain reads DAGVTQSPTHLIKTRGQQVTLRCSPISGHKSVSWYQQVLGQGPQFIFQYYEKEERGRGNFPDRFSARQFPNYSSELNVNALLLGDSALYLCASSLDSHSNQPQHFGDGTRLSIL.

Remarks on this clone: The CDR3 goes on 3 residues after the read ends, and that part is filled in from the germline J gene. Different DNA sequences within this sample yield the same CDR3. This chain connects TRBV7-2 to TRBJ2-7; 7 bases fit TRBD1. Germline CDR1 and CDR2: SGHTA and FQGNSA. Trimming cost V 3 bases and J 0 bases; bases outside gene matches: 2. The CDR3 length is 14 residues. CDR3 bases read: TGTGCCAGCAGCTTGACAGGGAGCTCCTACGAG. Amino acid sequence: CASSLTGSSYE. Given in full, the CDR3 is CASSLTGSSYEQYF.

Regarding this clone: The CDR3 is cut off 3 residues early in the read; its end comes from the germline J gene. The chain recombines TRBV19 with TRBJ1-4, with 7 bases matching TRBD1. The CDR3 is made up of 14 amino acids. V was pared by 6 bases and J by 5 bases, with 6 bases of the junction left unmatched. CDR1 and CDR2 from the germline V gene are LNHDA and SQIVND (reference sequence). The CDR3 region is CASRQGQKNEKLFF. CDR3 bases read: TGTGCCAGTAGGCAGGGACAGAAGAATGAAAAA.

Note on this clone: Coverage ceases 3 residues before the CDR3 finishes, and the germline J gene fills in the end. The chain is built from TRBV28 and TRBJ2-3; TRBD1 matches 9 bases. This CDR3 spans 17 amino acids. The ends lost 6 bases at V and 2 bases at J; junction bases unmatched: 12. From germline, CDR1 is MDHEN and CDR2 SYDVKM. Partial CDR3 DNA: TGTGCCAGCAGGACAGGGGGTGATATCACGGCCACAGATACG. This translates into CASRTGGDITATDT. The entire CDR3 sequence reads CASRTGGDITATDTQYF.

CDR3 amino acids: CAWSVRGGQMETQYF. The sequenced CDR3 bases are TGTGCCTGGAGTGTTCGCGGGGGCCAAATGGAGACC. The chain recombines TRBV30 with TRBJ2-5, with a tentative D call TRBD2 (7 bases). The read ends 3 residues early relative to the CDR3; the germline J gene fills the gap. Germline assignment: CDR1 GTSNPN and CDR2 SVGIG (reference sequence). V was clipped by 0 bases and J by 5 bases, with 16 bases between them. There are 15 residues in the CDR3. Variable domain in full (rest from reference TRBV30 and TRBJ2-5): SQTIHQWPATLVQPVGSPLSLECTVEGTSNPNLYWYRQAAGRGLQLLFYSVGIGQISSEVPQNLSASRPQDRQFILSSKKLLLSDSGFYLCAWSVRGGQMETQYFGPGTRLLVL.

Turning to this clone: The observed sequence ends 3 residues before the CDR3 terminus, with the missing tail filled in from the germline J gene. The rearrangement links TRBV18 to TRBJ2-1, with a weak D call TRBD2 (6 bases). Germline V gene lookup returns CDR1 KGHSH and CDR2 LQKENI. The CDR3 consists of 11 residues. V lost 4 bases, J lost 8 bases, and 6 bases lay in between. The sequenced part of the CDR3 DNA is TGTGCCAGCTCACGGGACTATGAG. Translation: CASSRDYE. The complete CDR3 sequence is CASSRDYEQFF. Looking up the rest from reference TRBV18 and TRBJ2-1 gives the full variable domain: NAGVMQNPRHLVRRRGQEARLRCSPMKGHSHVYWYRQLPEEGLKFMVYLQKENIIDESGMPKERFSAEFPKEGPSILRIQQVVRGDSAAYFCASSRDYEQFFGPGTRLTVL.

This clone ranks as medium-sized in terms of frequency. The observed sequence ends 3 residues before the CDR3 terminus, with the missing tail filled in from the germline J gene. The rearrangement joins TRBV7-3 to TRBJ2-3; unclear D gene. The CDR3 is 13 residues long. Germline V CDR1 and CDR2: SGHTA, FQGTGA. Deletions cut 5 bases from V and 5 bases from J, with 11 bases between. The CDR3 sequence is CASSLRHLDTQYF. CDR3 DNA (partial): TGTGCCAGCAGCCTTCGACACTTAGATACG.

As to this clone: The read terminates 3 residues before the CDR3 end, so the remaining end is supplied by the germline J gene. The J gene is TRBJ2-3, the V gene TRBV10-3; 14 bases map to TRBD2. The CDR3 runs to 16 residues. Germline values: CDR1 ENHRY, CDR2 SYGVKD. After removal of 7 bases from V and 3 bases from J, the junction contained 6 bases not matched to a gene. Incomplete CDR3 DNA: TGTGCCATCACCGAGGGACTAGCGGGAGTTACAGATACG. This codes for CAITEGLAGVTDT. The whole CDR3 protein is CAITEGLAGVTDTQYF.

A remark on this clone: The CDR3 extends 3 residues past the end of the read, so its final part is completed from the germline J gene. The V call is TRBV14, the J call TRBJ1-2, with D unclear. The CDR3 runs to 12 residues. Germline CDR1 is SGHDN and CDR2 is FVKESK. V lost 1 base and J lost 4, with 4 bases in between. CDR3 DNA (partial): TGTGCCAGCAGCCAAGCCAGCTATGGC. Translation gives CASSQASYG. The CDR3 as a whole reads CASSQASYGYTF.

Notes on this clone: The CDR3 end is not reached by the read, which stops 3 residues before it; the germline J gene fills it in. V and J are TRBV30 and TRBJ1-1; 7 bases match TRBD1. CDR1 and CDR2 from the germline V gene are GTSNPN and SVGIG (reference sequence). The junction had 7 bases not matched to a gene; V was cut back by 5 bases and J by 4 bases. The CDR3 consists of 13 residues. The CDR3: CAWEPGQSTEAFF. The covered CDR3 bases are TGTGCCTGGGAACCGGGACAGAGCACTGAA.

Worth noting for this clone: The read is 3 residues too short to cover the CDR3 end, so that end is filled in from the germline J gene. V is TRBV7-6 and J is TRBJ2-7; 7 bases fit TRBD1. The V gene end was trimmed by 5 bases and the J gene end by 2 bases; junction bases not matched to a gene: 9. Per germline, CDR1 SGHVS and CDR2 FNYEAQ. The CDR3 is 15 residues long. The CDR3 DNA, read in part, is TGTGCCAGCAGCCCGAGTCCCGGGACAGCCTACGAG. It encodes CASSPSPGTAYE. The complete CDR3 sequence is CASSPSPGTAYEQYF.

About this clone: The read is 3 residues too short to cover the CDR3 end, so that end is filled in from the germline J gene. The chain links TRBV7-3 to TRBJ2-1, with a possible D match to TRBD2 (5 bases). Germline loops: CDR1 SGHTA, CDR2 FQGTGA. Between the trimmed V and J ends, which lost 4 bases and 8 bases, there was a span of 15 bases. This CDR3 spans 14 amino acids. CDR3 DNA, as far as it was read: TGTGCCAGCAGCTCAAGGTCGGGGATTGATGAG. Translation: CASSSRSGIDE. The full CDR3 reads CASSSRSGIDEQFF.

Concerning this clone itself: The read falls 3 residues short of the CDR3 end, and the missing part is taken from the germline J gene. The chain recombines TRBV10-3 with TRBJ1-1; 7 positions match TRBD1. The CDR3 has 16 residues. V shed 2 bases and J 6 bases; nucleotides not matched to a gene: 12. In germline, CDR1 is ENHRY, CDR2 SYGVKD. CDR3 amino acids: CAISEIDREYAAEAFF. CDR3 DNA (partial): TGTGCCATCAGTGAGATTGACAGGGAATATGCGGCTGAA.

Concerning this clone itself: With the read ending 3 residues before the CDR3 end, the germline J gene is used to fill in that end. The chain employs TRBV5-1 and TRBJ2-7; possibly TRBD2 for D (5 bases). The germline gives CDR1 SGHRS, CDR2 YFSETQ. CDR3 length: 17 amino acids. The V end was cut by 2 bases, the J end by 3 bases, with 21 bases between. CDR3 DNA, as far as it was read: TGCGCCAGCAGCTTCGGTCTATTGGAATCGGGGAACTACGAG. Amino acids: CASSFGLLESGNYE. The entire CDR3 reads CASSFGLLESGNYEQYF.

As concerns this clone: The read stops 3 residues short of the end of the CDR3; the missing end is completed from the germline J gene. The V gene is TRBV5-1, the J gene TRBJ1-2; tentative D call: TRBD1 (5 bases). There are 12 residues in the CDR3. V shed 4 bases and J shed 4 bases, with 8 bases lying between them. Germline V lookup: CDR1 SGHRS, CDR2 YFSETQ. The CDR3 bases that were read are TGCGCCAGCAGCCTGGACACCTATGGC. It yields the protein CASSLDTYG. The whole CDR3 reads CASSLDTYGYTF.

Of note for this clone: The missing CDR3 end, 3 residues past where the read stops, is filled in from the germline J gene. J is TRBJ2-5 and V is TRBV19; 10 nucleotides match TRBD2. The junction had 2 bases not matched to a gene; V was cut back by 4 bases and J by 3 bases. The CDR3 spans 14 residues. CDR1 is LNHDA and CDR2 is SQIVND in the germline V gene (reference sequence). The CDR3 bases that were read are TGTGCCAGTAGTAGAACTAGCGGGGAAGAGACC. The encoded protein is CASSRTSGEET. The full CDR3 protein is CASSRTSGEETQYF.